Described below is a single T cell receptor (beta chain) sequence and its context. Other DNA sequences in the same sample also yield this CDR3. Generated by immunoSEQ multiplex PCR, the TCRdb table keeps only in-frame clones and is missing some. The table includes more than 45,000 clones, less than 95% detected once. V gave up 2 bases and J gave up 0 bases, with 7 bases separating them. CDR3 length: 14 residues. Germline-derived CDR1 and CDR2 are MNHNS and SASEGT. The data were taken from a study of control samples from healthy donors and cancer patients. The chain couples TRBV6-1 to TRBJ1-1; D might be TRBD1 (5 bases). The sequencing input was PBMCs. The receptor comes from a man aged 25-45 years with colorectal cancer. The CDR3 spells CASSEQGLNTEAFF. The CDR3 DNA reads as TGTGCCAGCAGTGAACAGGGCCTGAACACTGAAGCTTTCTTT.